The 17 T cell receptor beta chains listed next were all sequenced from one sample in a study of T cell repertoires in cytomegalovirus infection. TCRdb re-analysed the reads in MiXCR, keeping a single row per CDR3 protein. The sample lists 95,000 to 150,000 distinct CDR3 sequences; approximately 30% were seen once. Their target antigens are unknown. The sequences come from CD8+ T cells from cultured PBMCs, collected from culture after CMV antigen stimulation. These receptors were taken from a human donor in good health (CMV status not recorded). Some clones in this sample may be carry-over from other donors' samples.

This clonotype was found many times. The rearrangement joins TRBV7-6 to TRBJ1-1; TRBD1 is a possible D gene (6 bases). Trimming pared 0 bases from V and 0 bases from J, leaving 8 bases between. CDR1 is SGHVS, CDR2 FNYEAQ, per germline. CDR3 length equals 15 residues. CDR3 in DNA: TGTGCCAGCAGCTTAGCGCAGGGGCTGAACACTGAAGCTTTCTTT. Translation: CASSLAQGLNTEAFF.

The V gene is TRBV28, the J gene TRBJ2-1; D perhaps matches TRBD1 (6 bases). The V gene's germline CDR1 is MDHEN and CDR2 SYDVKM. The CDR3 sequence is 15 residues long. The V end lost 4 bases, the J end lost 0 bases, and 10 bases lay between the germline ends. DNA for the CDR3: TGTGCCAGCAGTTCAACAGGGAGCTCCTACAATGAGCAGTTCTTC. Amino acids: CASSSTGSSYNEQFF.

This chain joins TRBV20-1 and TRBJ1-1; 7 nucleotides align to TRBD1. Losses at the gene ends were 6 bases for V and 3 bases for J; bases not matched to a gene: 4. The germline CDR1 and CDR2 sequences are DFQATT and SNEGSKA (reference sequence). The CDR3 runs to 12 residues. CDR3 coding DNA: TGCAGTGCCCCTCAGGGGGACACTGAAGCTTTCTTT. Encoded protein: CSAPQGDTEAFF.

This chain uses TRBV19 with TRBJ1-5, with a weak D call TRBD1 (5 bases). Germline CDR1 LNHDA, CDR2 SQIVND (reference sequence). V was pared by 3 bases and J by 0 bases, with 12 bases between. There are 16 residues in the CDR3. The CDR3: CASSISPGTSNQPQHF. The CDR3 region has the DNA TGTGCCAGTAGTATTAGTCCGGGGACTAGCAATCAGCCCCAGCATTTT. Drawing the rest from reference TRBV19 and TRBJ1-5, the complete variable domain is DGGITQSPKYLFRKEGQNVTLSCEQNLNHDAMYWYRQDPGQGLRLIYYSQIVNDFQKGDIAEGYSVSREKKESFPLTVTSAQKNPTAFYLCASSISPGTSNQPQHFGDGTRLSIL.

The chain carries TRBV7-2 and TRBJ1-4, with a weak D call TRBD1 (5 bases). In germline, CDR1 is SGHTA, CDR2 FQGNSA. V was trimmed by 5 bases and J by 7 bases, leaving 20 bases between them. The CDR3 totals 16 residues. The CDR3 spells CASSPFGDALLEKLFF. In DNA, the CDR3 is TGTGCCAGCAGCCCCTTTGGGGACGCTCTCCTTGAAAAACTGTTTTTT. Using reference TRBV7-2 and TRBJ1-4 for the parts outside the CDR3, the full variable domain is GAGVSQSPSNKVTEKGKDVELRCDPISGHTALYWYRQSLGQGLEFLIYFQGNSAPDKSGLPSDRFSAERTGGSVSTLTIQRTQQEDSAVYLCASSPFGDALLEKLFFGSGTQLSVL.

There are a few counts of this clonotype. The chain links TRBV30 to TRBJ2-1, with TRBD2 as a possible D gene (5 bases). Per germline, CDR1 GTSNPN and CDR2 SVGIG (reference sequence). The CDR3 runs 16 residues. V lost 4 bases and J lost 1, with 17 bases in between. The CDR3 DNA follows: TGTGCCTGGAAAATCGTTTGTAGCGAGTCCTACAATGAGCAGTTCTTC. Its protein is CAWKIVCSESYNEQFF. Drawing the rest from reference TRBV30 and TRBJ2-1, the complete variable domain is SQTIHQWPATLVQPVGSPLSLECTVEGTSNPNLYWYRQAAGRGLQLLFYSVGIGQISSEVPQNLSASRPQDRQFILSSKKLLLSDSGFYLCAWKIVCSESYNEQFFGPGTRLTVL.

This clonotype was seen many times. The chain uses TRBV7-6 and TRBJ2-5; no reliable D call. The CDR3 length is 14 residues. The V and J ends lost 5 bases and 5 bases respectively, with 15 bases between them. Per germline, CDR1 SGHVS and CDR2 FNYEAQ. CDR3 DNA sequence: TGTGCCAGCAGCCCCATCCCCCTTGGGGAGACCCAGTACTTC. Protein: CASSPIPLGETQYF. Complete variable domain (other parts from reference TRBV7-6 and TRBJ2-5): GAGVSQSPRYKVTKRGQDVALRCDPISGHVSLYWYRQALGQGPEFLTYFNYEAQQDKSGLPNDRFSAERPEGSISTLTIQRTEQRDSAMYRCASSPIPLGETQYFGPGTRLLVL.

The gene calls are TRBV19 and TRBJ1-1, with D hard to call. This CDR3 spans 13 amino acids. V dropped 9 bases and J dropped 4 bases, with 15 bases sitting between them. Per the germline V gene, CDR1 is LNHDA and CDR2 is SQIVND (reference sequence). CDR3 nucleotide sequence: TGTGCCAGCGGGTCGTTGATTTCCACTGAAGCTTTCTTT. Protein: CASGSLISTEAFF.

Turning to this clonotype: One end of the junction is discordant with germline, which a read error may explain. The chain couples TRBV29-1 to TRBJ1-1; D gene uncertain. The CDR3 covers 13 residues. Germline assignment: CDR1 SQVTM and CDR2 ANQGSEA. The CDR3 is CSVDVGVDTEASF. CDR3 DNA sequence: TGCAGCGTTGATGTCGGGGTTGATACTGAAGCTTCCTTT.

This clonotype appeared a few times. The rearrangement links TRBV7-8 to TRBJ1-1, with a possible D match to TRBD1 (6 bases). The CDR3 sequence is 15 residues long. The germline V and J ends were trimmed by 7 bases and 0 bases, with 15 bases remaining between them. Germline CDR1 reads SGHVS; CDR2 reads FQNEAQ. The CDR3 region has the DNA TGTGCCAGCACCTCCCAGGGGTCAGTGAACACTGAAGCTTTCTTT. This gives the protein CASTSQGSVNTEAFF.

The chain links TRBV12-3 or TRBV12-4 to TRBJ1-5; TRBD1 might be the D (5 bases). V lost 6 bases to trimming and J lost 7 bases, with 10 bases between them. This CDR3 has 12 amino acids. This chain's CDR3 is CASRSGRQPQHF. The CDR3 DNA reads TGTGCCAGCAGGTCAGGGAGGCAGCCCCAGCATTTT.

The rearrangement uses TRBV19 and TRBJ1-1; D not certain. Germline loops: CDR1 LNHDA, CDR2 SQIVND (reference sequence). The CDR3 extends over 14 amino acids. Trimming cost V 4 bases and J 7 bases, with 16 bases left between them. The CDR3 region is CASSNTRRAREAFF. CDR3 in DNA: TGTGCCAGTAGTAACACCAGGAGGGCCCGTGAAGCTTTCTTT.

This clonotype has at least ten counts. The V call is TRBV18, the J call TRBJ2-7, with TRBD1 as a possible D gene (5 bases). V shed 2 bases and J shed 7 bases, with 12 bases lying between them. The CDR3 extends over 13 amino acids. Germline loops: CDR1 KGHSH, CDR2 LQKENI. The CDR3 DNA is TGTGCCAGCTCACCAGGCAGGGCGGAGGAGCAGTACTTC. This sequence encodes CASSPGRAEEQYF. Full variable domain (outside the CDR3, taken from reference TRBV18 and TRBJ2-7): NAGVMQNPRHLVRRRGQEARLRCSPMKGHSHVYWYRQLPEEGLKFMVYLQKENIIDESGMPKERFSAEFPKEGPSILRIQQVVRGDSAAYFCASSPGRAEEQYFGPGTRLTVT.

This clonotype was found a few times. V is TRBV7-2 and J is TRBJ2-7; 10 nucleotides align to TRBD2. The germline V gene has CDR1 SGHTA and CDR2 FQGNSA. The CDR3 totals 16 residues. V shed 1 base, J shed 1 base, and the junction held 4 bases outside the gene matches. The CDR3, as DNA: TGTGCCAGCAGCTTAGATTTTAGCGGGAGGTCCTACGAGCAGTACTTC. Its translation: CASSLDFSGRSYEQYF.

V gene TRBV7-9 combines with J gene TRBJ1-4; the D is unclear. The CDR3 length is 14 residues. CDR1 and CDR2 from the germline V gene are SEHNR and FQNEAQ (reference sequence). Trimming took off 5 bases at V and 2 bases at J, with 9 bases between the two ends. CDR3 sequence: CASSIRPTNEKLFF. The CDR3 DNA follows: TGTGCCAGCAGCATTCGGCCTACTAATGAAAAACTGTTTTTT. The whole variable domain, filled in from reference TRBV7-9 and TRBJ1-4, reads DTGVSQNPRHKITKRGQNVTFRCDPISEHNRLYWYRQTLGQGPEFLTYFQNEAQLEKSRLLSDRFSAERPKGSFSTLEIQRTEQGDSAMYLCASSIRPTNEKLFFGSGTQLSVL.

The chain recombines TRBV11-1 with TRBJ2-7; possible D gene TRBD2, 5 bases. Germline V gene data show CDR1 as SGHAT and CDR2 as FQDESV (reference sequence). The CDR3 spans 13 residues. V lost 5 bases, J lost 4 bases, and 12 bases lay in between. The CDR3 nucleotides read TGTGCCAGCAGCCCAGAGGGCCAATACGAGCAGTACTTC. It specifies CASSPEGQYEQYF.

V is TRBV4-1 and J is TRBJ1-3; a weak D match, TRBD1 (5 bases). In germline, CDR1 is MGHRA, CDR2 YSYEKL. The CDR3 is 21 amino acids. V was cut by 3 bases and J by 1 base, with 28 bases left in between. In DNA form, the CDR3 reads TGCGCCAGCAGCCAGAGCTCCCAGAGGCAGGGAATTCGTCGTTCTGGAAACACCATATATTTT. This translates into CASSQSSQRQGIRRSGNTIYF.